This record covers a single T cell receptor (beta chain). CDR3 length: 14 residues. Germline V lookup: CDR1 MDHEN, CDR2 SYDVKM. V was cut by 10 bases and J by 4 bases, with 14 bases left in between. TCRdb keeps only in-frame clones here, not all; method: immunoSEQ multiplex PCR. The data hold about 350,000 clones, with roughly 86% observed a single time. The data stem from a study of blood T cell repertoires in COVID-19. Adults between roughly 18 and 89 years of age took part from 24 US areas. Participants' reported clinical history set cohort assignment. Specimen: PBMCs or T cells enriched from blood (not recorded which). The source is a woman younger than 45 who had been exposed to COVID-19. The chain joins TRBV28 to TRBJ1-6, with D perhaps matching TRBD1 (5 bases). The CDR3 region is CATQDTQYNSPLHF. CDR3 nucleotides: TGTGCCACCCAGGACACGCAGTATAATTCACCCCTCCACTTT. Complete variable domain (other parts from reference TRBV28 and TRBJ1-6): DVKVTQSSRYLVKRTGEKVFLECVQDMDHENMFWYRQDPGLGLRLIYFSYDVKMKEKGDIPEGYSVSREKKERFSLILESASTNQTSMYLCATQDTQYNSPLHFGNGTRLTVT.